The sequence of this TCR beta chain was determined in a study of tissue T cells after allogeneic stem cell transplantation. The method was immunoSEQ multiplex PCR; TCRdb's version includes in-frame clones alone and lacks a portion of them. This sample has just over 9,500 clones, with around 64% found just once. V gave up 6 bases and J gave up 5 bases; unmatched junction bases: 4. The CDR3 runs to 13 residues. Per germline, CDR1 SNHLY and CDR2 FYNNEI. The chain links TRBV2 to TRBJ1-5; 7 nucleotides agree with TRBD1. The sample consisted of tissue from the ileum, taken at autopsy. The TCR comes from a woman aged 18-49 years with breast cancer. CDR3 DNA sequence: TGTGCCAGCAGCTTTGACAGGGATCAGCCCCAGCATTTT. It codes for CASSFDRDQPQHF.